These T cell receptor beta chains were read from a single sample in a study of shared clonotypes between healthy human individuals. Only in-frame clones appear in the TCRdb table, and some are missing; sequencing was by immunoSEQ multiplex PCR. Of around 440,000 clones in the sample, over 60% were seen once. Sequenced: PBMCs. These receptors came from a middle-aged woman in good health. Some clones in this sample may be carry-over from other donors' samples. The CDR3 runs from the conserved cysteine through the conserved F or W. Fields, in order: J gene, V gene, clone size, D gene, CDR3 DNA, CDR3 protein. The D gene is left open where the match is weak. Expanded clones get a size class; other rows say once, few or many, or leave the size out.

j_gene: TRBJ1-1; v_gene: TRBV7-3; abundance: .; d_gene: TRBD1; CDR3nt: TGTGCCAGCAGCTTAGAGGGGGCAGGGTACACTGAAGCTTTCTTT; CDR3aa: CASSLEGAGYTEAFF
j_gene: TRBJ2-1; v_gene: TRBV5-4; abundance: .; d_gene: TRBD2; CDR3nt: TGTGCCAGCAGCTTGATTAGCGGGAGCTACAATGAGCAGTTCTTC; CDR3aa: CASSLISGSYNEQFF
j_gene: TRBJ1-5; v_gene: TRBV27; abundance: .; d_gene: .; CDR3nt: TGTGCCAGCAGTTTACTGGCAGGGTTAGTAGATCAGCCCCAGCATTTT; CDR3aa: CASSLLAGLVDQPQHF
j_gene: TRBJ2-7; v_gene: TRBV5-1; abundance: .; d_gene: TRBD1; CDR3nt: TGCGCCAGCACCCTGACAGGGGGCACCTACGAGCAGTACTTC; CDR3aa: CASTLTGGTYEQYF
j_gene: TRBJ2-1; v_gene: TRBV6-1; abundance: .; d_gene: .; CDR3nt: TGTGCCAGCAGTGCTGTGGGGAGCTCCTACAATGAGCAGTTCTTC; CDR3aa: CASSAVGSSYNEQFF
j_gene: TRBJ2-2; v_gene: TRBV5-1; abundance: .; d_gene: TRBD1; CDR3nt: TGCGCCAGCAGCTTGACAGGACAGGGTAACACCGGGGAGCTGTTTTTT; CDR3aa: CASSLTGQGNTGELFF
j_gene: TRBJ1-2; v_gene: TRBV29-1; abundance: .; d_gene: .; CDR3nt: TGCAGCGTCGAGGCCACTAACTATGGCTACACCTTC; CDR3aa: CSVEATNYGYTF
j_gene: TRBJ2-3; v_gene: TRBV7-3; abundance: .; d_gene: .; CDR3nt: TGTGCCAGCAGCTTAGAAGCTTGGACCACAGATACGCAGTATTTT; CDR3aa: CASSLEAWTTDTQYF
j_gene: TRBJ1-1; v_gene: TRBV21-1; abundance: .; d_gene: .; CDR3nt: TGTGCCAGCGCAGGGGGCTCCGAAGCTTTCTTT; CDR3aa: CASAGGSEAFF
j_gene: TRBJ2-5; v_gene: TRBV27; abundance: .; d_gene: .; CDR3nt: TGTGCCAGCAGTTTTGGTCCTAGGGAGACCCAGTACTTC; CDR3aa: CASSFGPRETQYF
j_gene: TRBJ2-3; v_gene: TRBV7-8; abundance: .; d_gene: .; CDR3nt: TGTGCCAGCAGGTTGGGGGGAACAGATACGCAGTATTTT; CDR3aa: CASRLGGTDTQYF
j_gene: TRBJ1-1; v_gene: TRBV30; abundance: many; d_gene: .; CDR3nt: TGTGCCTGGGGGAGGGTAGGTCTTGAAGCTTTCTTT; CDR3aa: CAWGRVGLEAFF
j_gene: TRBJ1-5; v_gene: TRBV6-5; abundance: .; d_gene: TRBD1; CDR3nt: TGTGCCAGCAGTTCGGACAGGAGAGATCAGCCCCAGCATTTT; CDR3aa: CASSSDRRDQPQHF
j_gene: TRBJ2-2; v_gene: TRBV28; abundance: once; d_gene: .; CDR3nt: TGTGCCAGCAGTTTCCTTGTAGCTCAGGGGGAGCTGTTTTTT; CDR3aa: CASSFLVAQGELFF
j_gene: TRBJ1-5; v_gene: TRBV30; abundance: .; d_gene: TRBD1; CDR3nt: TGTGCCTGGTCACGGGACAGGTTGGATCAGCCCCAGCATTTT; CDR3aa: CAWSRDRLDQPQHF
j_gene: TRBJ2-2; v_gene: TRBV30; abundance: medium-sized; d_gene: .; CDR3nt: TGTGCCTGGAGTGCCCAGCCCCGGGGCGGGGAGCTGTTTTTT; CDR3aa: CAWSAQPRGGELFF
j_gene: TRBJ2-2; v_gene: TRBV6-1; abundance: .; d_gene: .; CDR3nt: TGTGCCAGCAGTACAGGGGGAGGGGACACCGGGGAGCTGTTTTTT; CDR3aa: CASSTGGGDTGELFF
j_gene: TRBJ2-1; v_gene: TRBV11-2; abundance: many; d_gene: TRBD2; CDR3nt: TGTGCCAGCAGCTTGTACAGCGGGAGGTCCGATGAGCAGTTCTTC; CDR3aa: CASSLYSGRSDEQFF
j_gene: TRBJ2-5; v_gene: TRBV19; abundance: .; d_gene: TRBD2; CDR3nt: TGTGCCAGTAGGCGGACTAGCGGGAGTATTGGAGAGACCCAGTACTTC; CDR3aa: CASRRTSGSIGETQYF
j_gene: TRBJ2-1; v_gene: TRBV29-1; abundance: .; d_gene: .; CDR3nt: TGCAGCGTAGGGGCCAACTACAATGAGCAGTTCTTC; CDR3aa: CSVGANYNEQFF
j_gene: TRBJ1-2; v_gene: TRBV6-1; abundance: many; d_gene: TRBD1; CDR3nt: TGTGCCAGCAGTGCCTCGACAGGGTATGGCTACACCTTC; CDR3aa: CASSASTGYGYTF
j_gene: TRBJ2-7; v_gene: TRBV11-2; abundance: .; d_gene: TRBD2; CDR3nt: TGTGCCAGCAGCCTCGACCGAAGGCCTAGCGGGAGTTACGAGCAGTACTTC; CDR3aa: CASSLDRRPSGSYEQYF
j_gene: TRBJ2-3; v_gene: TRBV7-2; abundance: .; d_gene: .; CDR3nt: TGTGCCAGCAGCTTCGTAGTAAGCACAGATACGCAGTATTTT; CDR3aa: CASSFVVSTDTQYF
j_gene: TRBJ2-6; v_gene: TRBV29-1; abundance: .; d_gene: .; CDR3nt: TGCAGCGTAGGGGGGTTATCTGGGGCCAACGTCCTGACTTTC; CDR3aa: CSVGGLSGANVLTF
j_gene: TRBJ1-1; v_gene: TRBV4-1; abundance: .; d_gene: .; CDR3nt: TGCGCCAGCAGCCAAGAGGGACATATGAACACTGAAGCTTTCTTT; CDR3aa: CASSQEGHMNTEAFF
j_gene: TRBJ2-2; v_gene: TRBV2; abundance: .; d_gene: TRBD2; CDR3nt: TGTGCCAGCAGTCCTAGCGGGAGGGCGGCCGGGGAGCTGTTTTTT; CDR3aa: CASSPSGRAAGELFF
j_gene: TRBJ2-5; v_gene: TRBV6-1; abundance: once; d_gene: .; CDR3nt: TGTGCCAGCAGTGAAACGGATGGGGCCGGAGCCCCCGAAGAGACCCAGTACTTC; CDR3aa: CASSETDGAGAPEETQYF
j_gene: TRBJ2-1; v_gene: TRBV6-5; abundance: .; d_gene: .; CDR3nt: TGTGCCAGCAGTTACCCCGGGACACGGGAGCAGTTCTTC; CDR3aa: CASSYPGTREQFF
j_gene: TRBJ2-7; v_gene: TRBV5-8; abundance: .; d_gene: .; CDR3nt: TGTGCCAGCAGCTCGGCGTACGAGCAGTACTTC; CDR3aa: CASSSAYEQYF
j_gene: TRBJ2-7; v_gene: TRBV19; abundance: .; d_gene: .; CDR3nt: TGTGCCAGTAGTATGGGGTTAGGCCCCTACGAGCAGTACTTC; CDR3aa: CASSMGLGPYEQYF
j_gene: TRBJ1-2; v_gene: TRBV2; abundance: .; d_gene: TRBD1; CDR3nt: TGTGCCAGCAGGGAACAGGGGATGGGTGGCTACACCTTC; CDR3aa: CASREQGMGGYTF
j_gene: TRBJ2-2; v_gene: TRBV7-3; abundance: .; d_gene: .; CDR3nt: TGTGCCAGCAGCTTAGCGCCGAACACCGGGGAGCTGTTTTTT; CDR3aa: CASSLAPNTGELFF
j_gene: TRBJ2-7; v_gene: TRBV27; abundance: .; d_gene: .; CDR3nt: TGTGCCGTGCCCAACGAGCAGTACTTC; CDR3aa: CAVPNEQYF
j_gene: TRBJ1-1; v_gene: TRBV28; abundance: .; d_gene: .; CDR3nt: TGTGCCAGTCCGGGACGGCAGAACACTGAAGCTTTCTTT; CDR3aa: CASPGRQNTEAFF
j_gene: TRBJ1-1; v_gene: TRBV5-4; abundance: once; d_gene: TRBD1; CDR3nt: TGTGCCAGCAGCTTCCAGGGGGCTGACACTGAAGCTTTCTTT; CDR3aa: CASSFQGADTEAFF
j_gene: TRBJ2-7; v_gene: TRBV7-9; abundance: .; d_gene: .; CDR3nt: TGTGCCAGCAGCTTAGTCAGGGACCACGAGCAGTACTTC; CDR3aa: CASSLVRDHEQYF
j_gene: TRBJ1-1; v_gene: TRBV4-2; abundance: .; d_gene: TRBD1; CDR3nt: TGTGCCAGCAGCCGACTGACAGGGATGAACACTGAAGCTTTCTTT; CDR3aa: CASSRLTGMNTEAFF
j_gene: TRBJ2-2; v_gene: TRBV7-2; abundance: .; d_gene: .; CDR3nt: TGTGCCAGCAGCTTAGTGATGGCGGCCGGGGAGCTGTTTTTT; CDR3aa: CASSLVMAAGELFF
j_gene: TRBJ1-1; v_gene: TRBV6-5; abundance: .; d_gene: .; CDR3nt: TGTGCCAGCAGTTACTGGGGCGCCGGGAACACTGAAGCTTTCTTT; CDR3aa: CASSYWGAGNTEAFF
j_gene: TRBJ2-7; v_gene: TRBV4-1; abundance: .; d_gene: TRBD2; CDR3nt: TGCGCCAGCAGGAATCTAGCGGGGGCCGACTACGAGCAGTACTTC; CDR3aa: CASRNLAGADYEQYF
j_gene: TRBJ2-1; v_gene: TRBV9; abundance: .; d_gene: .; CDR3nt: TGTGCCAGCAGCGTAGGAGGGCCTTTCAATGAGCAGTTCTTC; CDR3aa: CASSVGGPFNEQFF
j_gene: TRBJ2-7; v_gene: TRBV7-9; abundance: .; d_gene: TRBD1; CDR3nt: TGTGCCAGCAGCTTTCCCGGGACAGGGAAGCCCTACGAGCAGTACTTC; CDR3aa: CASSFPGTGKPYEQYF
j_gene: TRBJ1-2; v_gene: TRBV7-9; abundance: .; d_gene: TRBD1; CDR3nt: TGTGCCAGCAGCTCCCTCCGGGACAGATCTATCGGCTACACCTTC; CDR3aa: CASSSLRDRSIGYTF
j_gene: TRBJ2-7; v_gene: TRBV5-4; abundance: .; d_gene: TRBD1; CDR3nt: TGTGCCAGCAGCTCCCGGGACAGGGCAACCTACGAGCAGTACTTC; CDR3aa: CASSSRDRATYEQYF
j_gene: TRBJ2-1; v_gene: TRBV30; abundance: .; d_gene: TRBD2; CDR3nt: TGTGCCTGGAGTACTAGCGGGATCAATGAGCAGTTCTTC; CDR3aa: CAWSTSGINEQFF
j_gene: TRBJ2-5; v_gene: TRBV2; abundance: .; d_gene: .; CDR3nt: TGTGCCAGCAGACGGGCCCAAGAGACCCAGTACTTC; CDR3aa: CASRRAQETQYF
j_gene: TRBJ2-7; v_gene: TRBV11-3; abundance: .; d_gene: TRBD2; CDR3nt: TGTGCCAGCAGCACCCCGAGGGATGGCGGGAGGTACGAGCAGTACTTC; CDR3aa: CASSTPRDGGRYEQYF
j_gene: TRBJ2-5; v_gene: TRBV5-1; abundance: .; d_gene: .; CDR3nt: TGCGCCAGCAGCTTGGCCGGGCAGATCCAAGAGACCCAGTACTTC; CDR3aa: CASSLAGQIQETQYF
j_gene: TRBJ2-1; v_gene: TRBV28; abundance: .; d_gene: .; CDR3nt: TGTGCCAGCAGTATAGGGGGACGGGATGAGCAGTTCTTC; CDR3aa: CASSIGGRDEQFF
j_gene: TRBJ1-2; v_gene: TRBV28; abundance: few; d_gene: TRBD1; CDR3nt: TGTGCCAGCAGTTTACTGGGACAGGGGGATGGCTACACCTTC; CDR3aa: CASSLLGQGDGYTF
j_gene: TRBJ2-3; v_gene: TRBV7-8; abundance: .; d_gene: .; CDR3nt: TGTGCCAGCAGCTCGGGACTCCTTAGAGACACAGATACGCAGTATTTT; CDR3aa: CASSSGLLRDTDTQYF
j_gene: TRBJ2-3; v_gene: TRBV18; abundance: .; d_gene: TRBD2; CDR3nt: TGTGCCAGCTCACCACTGGCGGGAGTGGGAGATACGCAGTATTTT; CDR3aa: CASSPLAGVGDTQYF
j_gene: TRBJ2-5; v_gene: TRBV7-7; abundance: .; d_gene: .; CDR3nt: TGTGCTAGCAGCCCCCTTTTTGTGGGCCGGGGAGAGACCCAGTACTTC; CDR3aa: CASSPLFVGRGETQYF